The 31 T cell receptor beta chains below were found in one sample sequenced in a study of blood T cell repertoires in COVID-19. Produced via immunoSEQ multiplex PCR; TCRdb's table is partial and in-frame only. The table has more than 95,000 clones, about 80% seen once. The sequenced material came from peripheral blood. These receptors were collected from a woman in her 50s with acute or convalescent COVID-19.

The rearrangement links TRBV28 to TRBJ2-7; 11 bases fit TRBD1. This CDR3 comprises 15 residues. After removal of 6 bases from V and 3 bases from J, the junction contained 7 bases not matched to a gene. The germline V gene encodes CDR1 MDHEN and CDR2 SYDVKM. The CDR3 bases are TGTGCCAGCAGCCCCTCCGGGACAGGGGGCTACGAGCAGTACTTC. Protein sequence: CASSPSGTGGYEQYF.

This CDR3 reads CASSLGWQGSSNEKLFF. Written as DNA, the CDR3 is TGTGCCAGCAGCTTAGGATGGCAGGGATCTTCTAATGAAAAACTGTTTTTT. The chain couples TRBV7-9 to TRBJ1-4; D is perhaps TRBD1 (5 bases). Germline values: CDR1 SEHNR, CDR2 FQNEAQ (reference sequence). The CDR3 consists of 17 residues. V dropped 1 base and J dropped 3 bases, with 15 bases sitting between them.

The chain joins TRBV24-1 to TRBJ1-6; 9 nucleotides align to TRBD1. CDR1 and CDR2 from the germline V gene are KGHDR and SFDVKD. The CDR3 covers 12 residues. The J segment lost 7 bases and the V segment lost 10 bases, leaving 1 base of the junction unmatched. CDR3 coding DNA: TGTGCCACGGGACAGGGAAATTCACCCCTCCACTTT. This gives the protein CATGQGNSPLHF.

The gene calls are TRBV7-8 and TRBJ2-2; 9 positions agree with TRBD1. The CDR3 length is 14 residues. V lost 5 bases, J lost 6 bases, and 4 bases stayed unmatched. Germline-derived CDR1 and CDR2 are SGHVS and FQNEAQ. CDR3 sequence: CASSARQGAGELFF. The CDR3 DNA follows: TGTGCCAGCAGCGCCAGACAGGGGGCCGGGGAGCTGTTTTTT.

The chain couples TRBV14 to TRBJ1-2, with unresolved D. Deletions cut 4 bases from V and 8 bases from J, with 20 bases between. Germline V gives CDR1 SGHDN, CDR2 FVKESK. The CDR3 has 15 residues. The CDR3 nucleotides are TGTGCCAGCAGCCCAGATTTGGTCTCCTCGGTGGGCTACACCTTC. Amino acids: CASSPDLVSSVGYTF.

The chain combines TRBV28 with TRBJ1-2; D remains ambiguous. The germline V gene encodes CDR1 MDHEN and CDR2 SYDVKM. V gave up 1 base and J gave up 1 base, with 7 bases separating them. The CDR3 runs to 14 residues. The CDR3 DNA sequence: TGTGCCAGCAGTTTATCTGGCATTAACTATGGCTACACCTTC. Amino acid sequence: CASSLSGINYGYTF.

Comments on this clone: Other DNA sequences within the sample encode an identical CDR3. J is TRBJ1-3 and V is TRBV9; D unresolved. The ends were cut back, 0 bases at V and 3 bases at J, with 7 bases in the middle. Germline V gives CDR1 SGDLS, CDR2 YYNGEE. The CDR3 has 14 residues. The CDR3 here is CASSVGAFGNTIYF. In DNA, the CDR3 is TGTGCCAGCAGCGTAGGAGCATTTGGAAACACCATATATTTT.

The chain has TRBV11-2 and TRBJ2-7; D is unclear. The V and J ends lost 4 bases and 3 bases respectively, with 13 bases between them. The CDR3 spans 14 residues. Germline V gene sequence: CDR1 SGHAT, CDR2 FQNNGV. CDR3 residues: CASSSWSTLYEQYF. As DNA, the CDR3 is TGTGCCAGCAGCTCGTGGTCTACCCTCTACGAGCAGTACTTC.

CDR3 bases: TGCGCCAGCAGCTTTCGGGGATTGTACACTGAAGCTTTCTTT. This gives the protein CASSFRGLYTEAFF. The chain joins TRBV5-1 to TRBJ1-1, with no clear D. V shed 2 bases and J shed 3 bases, with 11 bases lying between them. Germline V gene sequence: CDR1 SGHRS, CDR2 YFSETQ. This CDR3 has 14 amino acids.

The chain uses TRBV6-5 and TRBJ1-4; TRBD1 matches 9 bases. The germline V gene has CDR1 MNHEY and CDR2 SVGAGI. V lost 6 bases, J lost 7 bases, and 6 bases stayed unmatched. The CDR3 has 14 residues. This CDR3 reads CASSRDRVFEKLFF. For the CDR3, the DNA is TGTGCCAGCAGCCGGGACAGGGTATTTGAAAAACTGTTTTTT.

For the CDR3, the DNA is TGTGCCAGCAGTTCCCGGACAGGAAATTCACCCCTCCACTTT. Amino acid sequence: CASSSRTGNSPLHF. This chain links TRBV5-8 with TRBJ1-6; 7 positions match TRBD1. CDR3 size: 14 residues. Germline V gene data show CDR1 as SGHTS and CDR2 as YDEGEE. With 5 bases clipped from V and 7 bases from J, the junction kept 6 bases outside the gene matches.

The rearrangement joins TRBV2 to TRBJ2-5, with a tentative D call TRBD1 (6 bases). V lost 3 bases and J 5 bases, leaving 16 bases between the germline ends. CDR3 length: 15 amino acids. The germline gives CDR1 SNHLY, CDR2 FYNNEI. The CDR3 sequence: CASSDMLGQGETQYF. The CDR3, as DNA: TGTGCCAGCAGTGATATGCTAGGGCAGGGGGAGACCCAGTACTTC.

This clone came up a few times. The genes are TRBV5-6 and TRBJ1-2; D might be TRBD1 (6 bases). The CDR3 spans 12 residues. The germline gives CDR1 SGHDT, CDR2 YYEEEE. V lost 2 bases, J lost 6 bases, and 8 bases lay in between. This CDR3 reads CASSFGQNGYTF. Written as DNA, the CDR3 is TGTGCCAGCAGCTTCGGACAGAATGGCTACACCTTC.

This chain uses TRBV5-4 with TRBJ1-2; 8 nucleotides align to TRBD1. Germline values: CDR1 SGHNT, CDR2 YYREEE (reference sequence). V shed 2 bases, J shed 2 bases, and the junction held 5 bases outside the gene matches. The CDR3 loop spans 15 amino acids. In DNA form, the CDR3 reads TGTGCCAGCAGCTTACCGGGACAGGAAAACTATGGCTACACCTTC. It is translated as CASSLPGQENYGYTF.

The rearrangement uses TRBV5-8 and TRBJ2-2; 10 bases line up with TRBD1. V was pared by 5 bases and J by 3 bases, with 4 bases of the junction left unmatched. This CDR3 has 15 amino acids. Germline V lookup: CDR1 SGHTS, CDR2 YDEGEE. CDR3 sequence: CASSWDRGDTGELFF. For the CDR3, the DNA is TGTGCCAGCAGTTGGGACAGGGGTGACACCGGGGAGCTGTTTTTT.

The chain carries TRBV3-1 (or the pseudogene TRBV3-2) and TRBJ2-1, with TRBD2 identical over 14 bases. The CDR3 contains 20 residues. With 0 bases clipped from V and 0 bases from J, the junction kept 7 bases outside the gene matches. Germline CDR1 LGHDT, CDR2 YNNKEL (reference sequence). The CDR3 region has the DNA TGTGCCAGCAGCCAAGATTGGTCTGGGACTAGCGGGGGCTCCTACAATGAGCAGTTCTTC. Protein product: CASSQDWSGTSGGSYNEQFF.

Worth noting for this clone: Other nucleotide sequences in the sample specify the same CDR3. The rearrangement links TRBV9 to TRBJ2-2; 10 bases fit TRBD1. V lost 3 bases and J lost 5; bases outside the gene matches: 1. The CDR3 is 14 amino acids. The germline V gene encodes CDR1 SGDLS and CDR2 YYNGEE. CDR3 protein: CASSGTGGTGELFF. The CDR3, as DNA: TGTGCCAGCAGCGGGACAGGGGGGACCGGGGAGCTGTTTTTT.

The rearrangement links TRBV6-1 to TRBJ1-1, with TRBD1 matching 7 bases. Germline V lookup: CDR1 MNHNS, CDR2 SASEGT. The V gene end was trimmed by 2 bases and the J gene end by 3 bases; junction bases not matched to a gene: 3. This CDR3 is built from 14 residues. CDR3 in amino acids: CASSERQGDTEAFF. CDR3 nucleotide sequence: TGTGCCAGCAGTGAAAGACAGGGCGACACTGAAGCTTTCTTT.

The gene calls are TRBV6-5 and TRBJ1-5; a possible D gene is TRBD1 (6 bases). Trimming cost V 6 bases and J 5 bases, with 11 bases left between them. Germline CDR1 and CDR2: MNHEY and SVGAGI. The CDR3 is made up of 13 amino acids. The CDR3 DNA follows: TGTGCCAGCAGCCAAGGGGGGGATCAGCCCCAGCATTTT. As protein: CASSQGGDQPQHF.

In its sample, this clone was seen a few times. The chain employs TRBV4-1 and TRBJ1-1; unclear D gene. V lost 0 bases and J lost 1, with 6 bases in between. Per the germline V gene, CDR1 is MGHRA and CDR2 is YSYEKL. This CDR3 spans 14 amino acids. CDR3 amino acids: CASSQDYGNTEAFF. CDR3 DNA sequence: TGCGCCAGCAGCCAAGATTACGGGAACACTGAAGCTTTCTTT.

V gene TRBV6-5 combines with J gene TRBJ1-3; 7 bases agree with TRBD1. The CDR3 is 15 residues long. Germline assignment: CDR1 MNHEY and CDR2 SVGAGI. J gave up 2 bases and V 5 bases, and 6 bases lay outside the gene matches. CDR3 DNA sequence: TGTGCCAGCAGTAAAACAGGGGAAGCTGGAAACACCATATATTTT. Encoded protein: CASSKTGEAGNTIYF.

CDR3 loop: CASSGTTGGTEAFF. CDR3 coding DNA: TGTGCCAGCAGCGGAACGACAGGGGGGACTGAAGCTTTCTTT. The V gene is TRBV9, the J gene TRBJ1-1; 9 bases line up with TRBD1. Unmatched junction bases numbered 5, after V lost 3 bases and J lost 5 bases. The germline V gene has CDR1 SGDLS and CDR2 YYNGEE. The CDR3 runs to 14 residues.

This chain links TRBV19 with TRBJ2-7, with 7 bases that match TRBD2. This CDR3 has 12 residues. With V trimmed by 6 bases and J by 1 base, 0 bases remained unmatched. Germline lookup yields CDR1 LNHDA and CDR2 SQIVND (reference sequence). The CDR3 protein is CASRGGSYEQYF. CDR3 nucleotide sequence: TGTGCCAGTAGGGGGGGGTCCTACGAGCAGTACTTC.

This clone has just a few counts. The gene calls are TRBV7-9 and TRBJ1-2; maybe TRBD1 (5 bases). This CDR3 is built from 14 residues. V was cut by 3 bases and J by 7 bases, with 15 bases left in between. CDR1 and CDR2 from the germline V gene are SEHNR and FQNEAQ (reference sequence). The CDR3 loop is CASSFSGAQLGYTF. The CDR3 nucleotides read TGTGCCAGCAGCTTTAGCGGGGCCCAACTTGGCTACACCTTC.

This clone has a single count. The gene calls are TRBV29-1 and TRBJ1-2; D might be TRBD1 (6 bases). Germline-derived CDR1 and CDR2 are SQVTM and ANQGSEA. The germline V and J ends were trimmed by 4 bases and 3 bases, with 9 bases remaining between them. The CDR3 runs 12 residues. CDR3 loop: CSVVAGDYGYTF. The CDR3 DNA is TGCAGCGTTGTCGCAGGGGACTATGGCTACACCTTC.

The chain couples TRBV3-1 (or the pseudogene TRBV3-2) to TRBJ2-2; D unresolved. This CDR3 has 15 residues. V was cut by 8 bases and J by 1 base, with 14 bases left in between. Germline CDR1 is LGHDT and CDR2 is YNNKEL (reference sequence). CDR3 amino acids: CASGPLVMNTGELFF. In DNA, the CDR3 is TGTGCCAGCGGTCCGCTAGTGATGAACACCGGGGAGCTGTTTTTT.

This chain joins TRBV7-9 and TRBJ2-2, with D perhaps matching TRBD1 (6 bases). This CDR3 comprises 15 residues. Germline lookup yields CDR1 SEHNR and CDR2 FQNEAQ (reference sequence). Trimming pared 2 bases from V and 4 bases from J, leaving 11 bases between. CDR3 in amino acids: CASSLTGRVTGELFF. CDR3 coding DNA: TGTGCCAGCAGCTTAACAGGGCGGGTCACCGGGGAGCTGTTTTTT.

The V and J genes are TRBV5-5 and TRBJ2-3, with D perhaps matching TRBD2 (6 bases). Germline V lookup: CDR1 SGHKS, CDR2 YYEKEE (reference sequence). V was trimmed by 4 bases and J by 6 bases, leaving 18 bases between them. The CDR3 has 15 amino acids. The CDR3 sequence is CASSLRERAADTQYF. CDR3 nucleotides: TGTGCCAGCAGCCTGAGGGAGCGGGCCGCCGATACGCAGTATTTT.

This chain links TRBV9 with TRBJ1-1, with D perhaps TRBD1 (5 bases). The CDR3 covers 16 residues. V was clipped by 0 bases and J by 5 bases, with 17 bases between them. Germline-derived CDR1 and CDR2 are SGDLS and YYNGEE. For the CDR3, the DNA is TGTGCCAGCAGCGTAGGTGGGGCACAAGGGGTGACTGAAGCTTTCTTT. It translates to CASSVGGAQGVTEAFF.

The chain links TRBV19 to TRBJ1-2, with TRBD1 identical over 7 bases. The CDR3 covers 15 residues. Germline V CDR1 and CDR2: LNHDA, SQIVND (reference sequence). J was trimmed by 0 bases and V by 5 bases; bases with no gene match: 6. In DNA form, the CDR3 reads TGTGCCAGTAGTTTCCGACAGGGCACTAACTATGGCTACACCTTC. It yields the protein CASSFRQGTNYGYTF.

The gene calls are TRBV3-1 (or the pseudogene TRBV3-2) and TRBJ1-4; perhaps TRBD1 as D (5 bases). Germline CDR1 and CDR2: LGHDT and YNNKEL (reference sequence). The V end was cut by 2 bases, the J end by 1 base, with 17 bases between. The CDR3 is 18 residues long. CDR3 bases: TGTGCCAGCAGCCAATGGGGGGTGGCGGATGGAACTAATGAAAAACTGTTTTTT. It is translated as CASSQWGVADGTNEKLFF.